This T cell receptor beta chain was captured in a study of T cells after yellow fever vaccination. V lost 7 bases to trimming and J lost 3 bases, with 18 bases between them. The length of the CDR3 is 14 residues. Germline V CDR1 and CDR2: SQVTM, ANQGSEA. 5'RACE template switching produced TCR cDNA carrying a universal primer site and UMIs. In TCRdb, the 5' RACE reads were re-called with MiXCR into one record per CDR3 protein. The table records more than 450,000 distinct CDR3 sequences, 20% to 25% of them present only once. Sequencing used PBMCs, obtained less than 25 days after the first yellow fever vaccination. This clonotype was sampled from a young man who received the YFV17D yellow fever vaccine. The chain is built from TRBV29-1 and TRBJ2-5; D may be TRBD1 (5 bases). CDR3 loop: CSADTGVGEETQYF. The CDR3 nucleotides are TGCAGCGCTGATACAGGAGTCGGCGAAGAGACCCAGTACTTC. Complete variable domain (other parts from reference TRBV29-1 and TRBJ2-5): SAVISQKPSRDICQRGTSLTIQCQVDSQVTMMFWYRQQPGQSLTLIATANQGSEATYESGFVIDKFPISRPNLTFSTLTVSNMSPEDSSIYLCSADTGVGEETQYFGPGTRLLVL.